Included here is one T cell receptor (beta chain) sequence, with context. The data are from a study of blood T cell repertoires in COVID-19. Study-wide background: Specimens from acute and convalescent COVID-19 originated in the United States, Italy and Spain. Nucleic acid was either cDNA or gDNA, and it came from T cells, B-cell-depleted T cells, or PBMCs.

CDR1 and CDR2 (germline): MDHEN, SYDVKM. V lost 3 bases and J lost 7, with 16 bases in between. CDR3 size: 15 residues. Source study methods: Using reference gene primer amplification, nucleated cell counts were estimated. Assay: immunoSEQ multiplex PCR; the TCRdb copy retains only in-frame clones and omits some. That table supplies the V and J calls and clone size; D and trimming were determined from the DNA. The sample lists 35,000 to 45,000 clones; around 90% were seen once. Source material: peripheral blood. V usage is TRBV28 and J usage is TRBJ2-1; D might be TRBD1 (6 bases). The clonotype originates from a man between 60 and 75 years old with acute or convalescent COVID-19. The CDR3 region has the DNA TGTGCCAGCAGTTTCCCAGGGGTGATTGTGAATGAGCAGTTCTTC. Its translation is CASSFPGVIVNEQFF.